This T cell receptor beta chain was sequenced for a study of cytomegalovirus exposure and HLA in healthy donors. Across the whole study: Some 85 million unique TCRs, all from HLA-typed donors, were included in an early release of the data. The Caucasian-associated ancestry cluster held 65% to 90% of roughly 370 genotyped donors.

The CDR3 has 14 residues. V gave up 4 bases and J gave up 8 bases, with 15 bases separating them. CDR1 MNHEY and CDR2 SVGAGI come from the germline V gene. This PCR relied on a set of 60 Vbeta primers and 13 Jbeta primers. Assay: immunoSEQ multiplex PCR; the TCRdb copy retains only in-frame clones and omits some. Found here are about 210,000 clones, about 80% of them singletons; the top ten hold about 2%. This clone was counted a few times. What it recognizes is unknown. Study observations and caveats: Sequencing likely generated an artifact that appeared as a cluster of highly shared sequence variants.

The receptor's source is a male donor in good health and CMV-seronegative. Specimen: PBMCs. This chain links TRBV6-5 with TRBJ2-1, with a tentative D call TRBD2 (6 bases). The CDR3 reads CASSFRDSVDEQFF. The DNA for the CDR3 is TGTGCCAGCAGTTTCCGGGACTCTGTGGATGAGCAGTTCTTC.